The next 25 T cell receptor beta chains were all read from a single sample in a study of blood T cell repertoires in COVID-19. The table came from immunoSEQ multiplex PCR; TCRdb's copy has only in-frame clones and leaves some out. The sample lists roughly 200,000 clones, roughly 88% occurring once. What was sequenced was peripheral blood. The origin of the receptors is a man aged 35 to 55 with acute or convalescent COVID-19.

The CDR3 DNA sequence: TGTGCCAGTAGCTCGGGGGTATTAGCGGAAGGATTTAATGAGCAGTTCTTC. Protein sequence: CASSSGVLAEGFNEQFF. The chain uses TRBV19 and TRBJ2-1, with TRBD2 as a possible D gene (6 bases). This CDR3 spans 17 amino acids. Germline V gene sequence: CDR1 LNHDA, CDR2 SQIVND (reference sequence). Deletions cut 6 bases from V and 7 bases from J, with 25 bases between.

The chain has TRBV5-1 and TRBJ2-3; 8 bases fit TRBD2. The CDR3 has 16 residues. Trimming cost V 6 bases and J 6 bases; bases outside gene matches: 15. Per the germline V gene, CDR1 is SGHRS and CDR2 is YFSETQ. CDR3 nucleotide sequence: TGCGCCAGCACCGATCGTCCGGGAGGGGGGAGTGATACGCAGTATTTT. This codes for CASTDRPGGGSDTQYF.

The V call is TRBV10-2, the J call TRBJ1-5, with D possibly matching TRBD1 (5 bases). With 4 bases removed from V and 4 bases from J, the gap between germline ends came to 11 bases. This CDR3 is 14 amino acids long. CDR1 is WSHSY and CDR2 is SAAADI in the germline V gene. CDR3 loop: CASSVSGGNQPQHF. CDR3 coding DNA: TGCGCCAGCAGTGTCAGTGGGGGGAATCAGCCCCAGCATTTT.

The chain couples TRBV7-2 to TRBJ1-5; D is perhaps TRBD1 (6 bases). This CDR3 is built from 15 residues. Trimming left V 2 bases short and J 2 bases short, with 10 bases between. CDR1 and CDR2 from the germline V gene are SGHTA and FQGNSA. The chain's CDR3 is CASSLKGDGNQPQHF. The CDR3, as DNA: TGTGCCAGCAGCTTAAAGGGGGACGGCAATCAGCCCCAGCATTTT. Looking up the rest from reference TRBV7-2 and TRBJ1-5 gives the full variable domain: GAGVSQSPSNKVTEKGKDVELRCDPISGHTALYWYRQSLGQGLEFLIYFQGNSAPDKSGLPSDRFSAERTGGSVSTLTIQRTQQEDSAVYLCASSLKGDGNQPQHFGDGTRLSIL.

The genes are TRBV19 and TRBJ1-6; 7 bases agree with TRBD1. This CDR3 contains 13 residues. Germline CDR1 and CDR2: LNHDA and SQIVND (reference sequence). J gave up 8 bases and V 4 bases, and 2 bases lay outside the gene matches. The CDR3, as DNA: TGTGCCAGTAGTAGCACAGGGGATTCACCCCTCCACTTT. Its protein product is CASSSTGDSPLHF.

The rearrangement joins TRBV4-2 to TRBJ2-7, with 9 bases fitting TRBD2. CDR1 and CDR2 from the germline V gene are LGHNA and YNFKEQ. Trimming took 4 bases from V and 7 from J; bases not matched to a gene: 17. The CDR3 is 17 residues long. In DNA form, the CDR3 reads TGTGCCAGCAGCCCAGCCCTGGGGGCGGGAGGGCCGGGGGAGCAGTACTTC. It translates to CASSPALGAGGPGEQYF.

The V and J genes are TRBV19 and TRBJ2-5; tentative D call: TRBD1 (6 bases). V shed 5 bases and J shed 2 bases, with 12 bases lying between them. CDR3 length equals 14 residues. From germline, CDR1 is LNHDA and CDR2 SQIVND (reference sequence). The CDR3 DNA sequence: TGTGCCAGTAGTTTCGGAAGGGGGCAAGAGACCCAGTACTTC. This codes for CASSFGRGQETQYF.

This chain joins TRBV27 and TRBJ2-3; D not resolved. Between the trimmed V and J ends, which lost 2 bases and 2 bases, there was a span of 14 bases. Looked up from germline, CDR1 is MNHEY and CDR2 is SMNVEV (reference sequence). The CDR3 is 16 residues long. The CDR3 DNA reads TGTGCCAGCAGTTTAGCCAGAATGATGTACACAGATACGCAGTATTTT. Its translation is CASSLARMMYTDTQYF.

The V and J genes are TRBV4-3 and TRBJ2-7, with TRBD1 matching over 8 bases. Germline assignment: CDR1 LGHNA and CDR2 YSLEER. V trimming: 4 bases; J trimming: 4 bases; junction bases outside the gene matches: 12. CDR3 length equals 16 residues. CDR3 DNA: TGCGCCAGCAGCCTTAGTTCAGGGACAGGAGGATACGAGCAGTACTTC. It specifies CASSLSSGTGGYEQYF.

The gene calls are TRBV5-4 and TRBJ2-1, with D tentatively TRBD2 (6 bases). The CDR3 is 13 amino acids. The V gene's germline CDR1 is SGHNT and CDR2 YYREEE (reference sequence). V was clipped by 6 bases and J by 6 bases, with 13 bases between them. The CDR3 protein is CASNWDFSNEQFF. DNA of the CDR3: TGTGCCAGCAACTGGGACTTTTCCAATGAGCAGTTCTTC. The full variable domain, rest sourced from reference TRBV5-4 and TRBJ2-1, is ETGVTQSPTHLIKTRGQQVTLRCSSQSGHNTVSWYQQALGQGPQFIFQYYREEENGRGNFPPRFSGLQFPNYSSELNVNALELDDSALYLCASNWDFSNEQFFGPGTRLTVL.

This chain connects TRBV27 to TRBJ2-1; 13 nucleotides agree with TRBD2. CDR1 and CDR2 (germline): MNHEY, SMNVEV (reference sequence). The CDR3 sequence is 15 residues long. V lost 6 bases to trimming and J lost 5 bases; unmatched junction nucleotides: 4. CDR3 coding DNA: TGTGCCAGCAGCAGGGGACTAGCGGGAAACAATGAGCAGTTCTTC. It codes for CASSRGLAGNNEQFF.

This chain uses TRBV10-3 with TRBJ1-2, with 9 bases that match TRBD1. This CDR3 has 14 amino acids. J lost 2 bases, V lost 7 bases, and 5 bases had no gene match. Germline CDR1 ENHRY, CDR2 SYGVKD. The CDR3 DNA sequence: TGTGCCATCACCCGGACAGGGGAAAACTATGGCTACACCTTC. Its translation is CAITRTGENYGYTF.

The gene calls are TRBV3-1 (or the pseudogene TRBV3-2) and TRBJ1-2; D may be TRBD1 (5 bases). This CDR3 has 18 amino acids. The V and J ends lost 0 bases and 0 bases respectively, with 17 bases between them. Germline loops: CDR1 LGHDT, CDR2 YNNKEL (reference sequence). CDR3 sequence reads: CASSQDATVGRANYGYTF. CDR3 in DNA: TGTGCCAGCAGCCAAGATGCGACAGTGGGGCGAGCTAACTATGGCTACACCTTC.

This chain links TRBV11-2 with TRBJ2-6, with 7 bases lining up with TRBD1. This CDR3 has 17 residues. The V gene end was trimmed by 4 bases and the J gene end by 3 bases; junction bases not matched to a gene: 9. CDR1 is SGHAT, CDR2 FQNNGV, per germline. This chain's CDR3 is CASSSTKGALGANVLTF. CDR3 bases: TGTGCCAGCAGCTCTACTAAGGGGGCGCTTGGGGCCAACGTCCTGACTTTC.

This sequence joins TRBV19 and TRBJ2-5; tentatively, D is TRBD1 (6 bases). CDR3 size: 15 residues. The V end lost 5 bases, the J end lost 5 bases, and 18 bases lay between the germline ends. Per the germline V gene, CDR1 is LNHDA and CDR2 is SQIVND (reference sequence). Here the CDR3 reads CASSPGPGARETQYF. CDR3 bases: TGTGCCAGTAGTCCGGGTCCAGGGGCACGGGAGACCCAGTACTTC.

The J gene is TRBJ1-6, the V gene TRBV4-2; tentatively, D is TRBD1 (6 bases). Germline assignment: CDR1 LGHNA and CDR2 YNFKEQ. Trimming removed 2 bases from V and 8 bases from J, with 16 bases in between. This CDR3 has 16 residues. CDR3 nucleotide sequence: TGTGCCAGCAGCCAAACCCAGGGGAATTTGGATTCACCCCTCCACTTT. Protein: CASSQTQGNLDSPLHF.

As regards this clone: The sample has other DNA sequences that encode this CDR3 too. This chain uses TRBV27 with TRBJ2-1; 15 bases are shared with TRBD2. Germline V gives CDR1 MNHEY, CDR2 SMNVEV (reference sequence). This CDR3 has 15 residues. The J segment lost 7 bases and the V segment lost 5 bases, leaving 3 bases of the junction unmatched. The CDR3 reads CASSPGTSGRNEQFF. DNA of the CDR3: TGTGCCAGCAGTCCCGGGACTAGCGGGAGGAATGAGCAGTTCTTC.

The V gene is TRBV27, the J gene TRBJ1-6; no clear D gene. Germline lookup yields CDR1 MNHEY and CDR2 SMNVEV (reference sequence). V lost 6 bases to trimming and J lost 9 bases, with 9 bases between them. The CDR3 loop spans 12 amino acids. The CDR3 region has the DNA TGTGCCAGCAGCGTCGGGAGTTCACCCCTCCACTTT. This gives the protein CASSVGSSPLHF.

The chain combines TRBV5-1 with TRBJ2-3, with 10 bases fitting TRBD1. The CDR3 loop spans 15 amino acids. The germline CDR1 and CDR2 sequences are SGHRS and YFSETQ. Trimming took 3 bases from V and 5 from J; bases not matched to a gene: 6. As DNA, the CDR3 is TGCGCCAGCAGCTGGGGACAGGGGAGAGGAGATACGCAGTATTTT. As protein: CASSWGQGRGDTQYF.

This clone came up once. The gene calls are TRBV4-3 and TRBJ2-7, with 9 positions matching TRBD1. With V trimmed by 5 bases and J by 5 bases, 7 bases remained unmatched. The CDR3 is 14 amino acids. CDR1 LGHNA and CDR2 YSLEER come from the germline V gene. In DNA, the CDR3 is TGCGCCAGCAGCTTTCGGGACAGGGTAGACGAGCAGTACTTC. Amino acids: CASSFRDRVDEQYF.

The V and J genes are TRBV11-2 and TRBJ2-7; no definite D call. The V end was cut by 4 bases, the J end by 5 bases, with 15 bases between. CDR1 SGHAT and CDR2 FQNNGV come from the germline V gene. The CDR3 covers 14 residues. The CDR3 nucleotides read TGTGCCAGCAGCTCCGTATCGTCACTGAACGAGCAGTACTTC. This sequence encodes CASSSVSSLNEQYF.

This clone was seen just once. This sequence joins TRBV28 and TRBJ2-1; TRBD2 is a possible D gene (6 bases). Per germline, CDR1 MDHEN and CDR2 SYDVKM. Deletions cut 5 bases from V and 1 base from J, with 12 bases between. This CDR3 has 15 amino acids. The CDR3 is CASSAPGLSYNEQFF. The CDR3 DNA reads as TGTGCCAGCAGTGCACCGGGACTTTCCTACAATGAGCAGTTCTTC. Filled out from reference TRBV28 and TRBJ2-1, the complete variable domain reads DVKVTQSSRYLVKRTGEKVFLECVQDMDHENMFWYRQDPGLGLRLIYFSYDVKMKEKGDIPEGYSVSREKKERFSLILESASTNQTSMYLCASSAPGLSYNEQFFGPGTRLTVL.

About this clone itself: At one of its ends the junction is not consistent with the germline gene, which may arise from a read error. The chain carries TRBV7-8 and TRBJ2-7; 7 bases fit TRBD1. The germline gives CDR1 SGHVS, CDR2 FQNEAQ. The CDR3 consists of 13 residues. CDR3 sequence reads: CASSPTRQGMRDF. The CDR3 DNA reads TGTGCCAGCAGCCCAACCAGACAGGGAATGAGGGACTTC.

The chain uses TRBV7-6 and TRBJ2-7; TRBD2 matches at 10 bases. Per germline, CDR1 SGHVS and CDR2 FNYEAQ. The CDR3 runs 15 residues. The ends lost 2 bases at V and 4 bases at J; junction bases unmatched: 5. Here the CDR3 reads CASSLRPSGSYEQYF. The CDR3 bases are TGTGCCAGCAGCTTAAGGCCTAGCGGGAGTTACGAGCAGTACTTC. Variable domain in full (rest from reference TRBV7-6 and TRBJ2-7): GAGVSQSPRYKVTKRGQDVALRCDPISGHVSLYWYRQALGQGPEFLTYFNYEAQQDKSGLPNDRFSAERPEGSISTLTIQRTEQRDSAMYRCASSLRPSGSYEQYFGPGTRLTVT.

This chain connects TRBV6-5 to TRBJ1-3, with 8 bases lining up with TRBD1. Germline V CDR1 and CDR2: MNHEY, SVGAGI. After removal of 4 bases from V and 2 bases from J, the junction contained 1 base not matched to a gene. This CDR3 has 14 residues. In DNA, the CDR3 is TGTGCCAGCAGTTCGACAGGGGCTGGAAACACCATATATTTT. Its protein is CASSSTGAGNTIYF.